The 27 T cell receptor beta chains given below trace back to one sample, sequenced in a study of blood T cell repertoires in COVID-19. The method was immunoSEQ multiplex PCR; TCRdb's version includes in-frame clones alone and lacks a portion of them. The sample holds 150,000 to 200,000 clones, approximately 85% seen once. The sequenced material came from peripheral blood. These receptors all come from a woman over 75 with COVID-19, enrolled during active disease.

The chain recombines TRBV13 with TRBJ2-7; the D gene is possibly TRBD1 (5 bases). The V end was cut by 4 bases, the J end by 5 bases, with 12 bases between. The CDR3 contains 13 residues. Germline CDR1 and CDR2: PRHDT and FYEKMQ (reference sequence). The CDR3 protein is CASSSGPQDEQYF. The DNA of the CDR3 is TGTGCCAGCAGCTCAGGCCCACAGGACGAGCAGTACTTC. The full variable domain, completed using reference TRBV13 and TRBJ2-7, is AAGVIQSPRHLIKEKRETATLKCYPIPRHDTVYWYQQGPGQDPQFLISFYEKMQSDKGSIPDRFSAQQFSDYHSELNMSSLELGDSALYFCASSSGPQDEQYFGPGTRLTVT.

This chain links TRBV5-4 with TRBJ2-3; 8 nucleotides agree with TRBD2. Germline V gene lookup returns CDR1 SGHNT and CDR2 YYREEE (reference sequence). V lost 4 bases to trimming and J lost 4 bases; unmatched junction nucleotides: 8. The CDR3 runs 15 residues. CDR3 residues: CASSHGGALSDTQYF. The DNA for the CDR3 is TGTGCCAGCAGCCACGGGGGGGCCCTTTCAGATACGCAGTATTTT.

This clone was observed a few times. The chain links TRBV4-1 to TRBJ2-3, with 7 bases aligning to TRBD2. The V gene end was trimmed by 1 base and the J gene end by 4 bases; junction bases not matched to a gene: 5. From germline, CDR1 is MGHRA and CDR2 YSYEKL. The CDR3 has 15 amino acids. The CDR3 DNA is TGCGCCAGCAGCCAAGGTGCGGGAGTGGCAGATACGCAGTATTTT. This sequence encodes CASSQGAGVADTQYF.

This clone was observed once. V usage is TRBV24-1 and J usage is TRBJ2-2, with D possibly matching TRBD1 (5 bases). The CDR3 consists of 14 residues. CDR1 KGHDR and CDR2 SFDVKD come from the germline V gene. Trimming removed 4 bases at V and 4 bases at J, with 9 bases between. The DNA for the CDR3 is TGTGCCACCAGTGACTCCGACAGCACCGGGGAGCTGTTTTTT. Encoded protein: CATSDSDSTGELFF.

This clone has just one count. V is TRBV10-3 and J is TRBJ2-7, with TRBD2 as a possible D gene (6 bases). The CDR3 has 14 amino acids. CDR1 and CDR2 (germline): ENHRY, SYGVKD. V was clipped by 6 bases and J by 0 bases, with 12 bases between them. CDR3 sequence (DNA): TGTGCCATCAGAGGAGGGCAGGTCTCCTACGAGCAGTACTTC. It yields the protein CAIRGGQVSYEQYF.

The rearrangement links TRBV6-2 or TRBV6-3 to TRBJ1-1; no clear D. The CDR3 length is 13 residues. The V end lost 6 bases, the J end lost 7 bases, and 15 bases lay between the germline ends. Germline CDR1 reads MNHEY; CDR2 reads SVGEGT. CDR3 nucleotide sequence: TGTGCCAGCAGCGAAACCTCCATCGGTGAAGCTTTCTTT. Translation: CASSETSIGEAFF.

The chain recombines TRBV19 with TRBJ1-2; D not resolved. The CDR3 covers 13 residues. Per the germline V gene, CDR1 is LNHDA and CDR2 is SQIVND (reference sequence). V gave up 4 bases and J gave up 3 bases, with 9 bases separating them. In DNA, the CDR3 is TGTGCCAGTAGTAACGGGGATTACTATGGCTACACCTTC. The encoded protein is CASSNGDYYGYTF.

The genes are TRBV27 and TRBJ1-3, with 8 bases fitting TRBD1. The CDR3 is 14 residues long. V was clipped by 4 bases and J by 2 bases; unmatched bases: 1. Germline V gene sequence: CDR1 MNHEY, CDR2 SMNVEV (reference sequence). This CDR3 is CASSSTGAGNTIYF. DNA for the CDR3: TGTGCCAGCAGTTCGACAGGGGCTGGAAACACCATATATTTT.

The chain recombines TRBV28 with TRBJ1-6; the match to TRBD1 covers 8 bases. The CDR3 is 14 amino acids. Germline trimming cut 9 bases from V and 4 bases from J; bases unmatched to any gene: 5. Germline V gene data show CDR1 as MDHEN and CDR2 as SYDVKM. CDR3 sequence reads: CASSGGGYNSPLHF. Here the CDR3 DNA reads TGTGCCAGTTCAGGGGGCGGGTATAATTCACCCCTCCACTTT.

V is TRBV5-1 and J is TRBJ2-3; tentative D call: TRBD2 (6 bases). V was trimmed by 1 base and J by 6 bases, leaving 6 bases between them. The CDR3 spans 12 residues. Germline CDR1 SGHRS, CDR2 YFSETQ. As DNA, the CDR3 is TGCGCCAGCAGCTTGCGGGGGGATACGCAGTATTTT. This sequence encodes CASSLRGDTQYF.

Only one count was recorded for this clone. The rearrangement links TRBV5-1 to TRBJ1-2, with D unclear. V gave up 5 bases and J gave up 0 bases, with 5 bases separating them. The CDR3 is 12 residues long. Germline values: CDR1 SGHRS, CDR2 YFSETQ. The CDR3 nucleotides read TGCGCCAGCAGTTCTACTAACTATGGCTACACCTTC. Protein sequence: CASSSTNYGYTF.

The CDR3 here is CASSLRGEKLFF. CDR3 DNA: TGTGCCAGCAGTTTACGGGGTGAAAAACTGTTTTTT. The chain combines TRBV12-3 or TRBV12-4 with TRBJ1-4, with no clear D. The ends were cut back, 2 bases at V and 7 bases at J, with 5 bases in the middle. There are 12 residues in the CDR3.

The gene calls are TRBV19 and TRBJ2-4, with 8 bases identical to TRBD1. Germline assignment: CDR1 LNHDA and CDR2 SQIVND (reference sequence). This CDR3 has 16 amino acids. Losses at the gene ends were 3 bases for V and 7 bases for J; bases not matched to a gene: 11. The CDR3 spells CASSMLAGGASNIQYF. CDR3 DNA sequence: TGTGCCAGTAGTATGTTGGCAGGGGGCGCCTCGAACATTCAGTACTTC.

The chain has TRBV29-1 and TRBJ2-1, with 7 bases that match TRBD2. Looked up from germline, CDR1 is SQVTM and CDR2 is ANQGSEA. This CDR3 has 14 residues. V gave up 6 bases and J gave up 4 bases; unmatched junction bases: 9. The CDR3 DNA reads TGCAGCGTCGACCGGGACTACGGATACAATGAGCAGTTCTTC. Amino acids: CSVDRDYGYNEQFF.

V gene TRBV2 combines with J gene TRBJ1-5; TRBD1 is a possible D gene (6 bases). This CDR3 spans 15 amino acids. Germline V lookup: CDR1 SNHLY, CDR2 FYNNEI. V was shortened by 4 bases and J by 3 bases, with 13 bases between the two germline ends. CDR3 coding DNA: TGTGCCAGCAGTGGACCCGGGACATTCAATCAGCCCCAGCATTTT. Protein product: CASSGPGTFNQPQHF. Using reference TRBV2 and TRBJ1-5 for the parts outside the CDR3, the full variable domain is EPEVTQTPSHQVTQMGQEVILRCVPISNHLYFYWYRQILGQKVEFLVSFYNNEISEKSEIFDDQFSVERPDGSNFTLKIRSTKLEDSAMYFCASSGPGTFNQPQHFGDGTRLSIL.

This clone was counted a single time. The chain couples TRBV19 to TRBJ2-5, with D possibly being TRBD1 (6 bases). Trimming removed 3 bases from V and 5 bases from J, with 13 bases in between. The CDR3 has 14 amino acids. Germline lookup yields CDR1 LNHDA and CDR2 SQIVND (reference sequence). As DNA, the CDR3 is TGTGCCAGTAGTATTACAGGGCCCACGGAGACCCAGTACTTC. This sequence encodes CASSITGPTETQYF.

The chain employs TRBV6-2 or TRBV6-3 and TRBJ2-2, with D perhaps TRBD1 (6 bases). Germline V CDR1 and CDR2: MNHEY, SVGEGT. The CDR3 covers 15 residues. Trimming took off 3 bases at V and 4 bases at J, with 12 bases between the two ends. CDR3 bases: TGTGCCAGCAGTTATTTTGCACAGGGCACCGGGGAGCTGTTTTTT. The encoded protein is CASSYFAQGTGELFF.

The rearrangement uses TRBV30 and TRBJ1-5; D is possibly TRBD1 (6 bases). Trimming pared 3 bases from V and 6 bases from J, leaving 18 bases between. The length of the CDR3 is 15 residues. Germline lookup yields CDR1 GTSNPN and CDR2 SVGIG (reference sequence). As DNA, the CDR3 is TGTGCCTGGAGACAACAGGGTACTATAGGTCAGCCCCAGCATTTT. Residues: CAWRQQGTIGQPQHF.

This chain connects TRBV7-3 to TRBJ2-1, with 13 nucleotides matching TRBD2. The junction had 6 bases not matched to a gene; V was cut back by 4 bases and J by 3 bases. This CDR3 has 17 residues. The V gene's germline CDR1 is SGHTA and CDR2 FQGTGA. The CDR3 coding sequence is TGTGCCAGCAGCTCCACTAGCGGGAGGGATTTCTACAATGAGCAGTTCTTC. Encoded protein: CASSSTSGRDFYNEQFF.

CDR3 in DNA: TGTGCCAGTAGTATAGGTTTTAGCGTCAATGAGCAGTTCTTC. Its translation is CASSIGFSVNEQFF. The gene calls are TRBV19 and TRBJ2-1; a possible D gene is TRBD2 (5 bases). V lost 1 base, J lost 6 bases, and 10 bases lay in between. CDR1 LNHDA and CDR2 SQIVND come from the germline V gene (reference sequence). The CDR3 spans 14 residues.

This chain links TRBV27 with TRBJ1-1; possible D gene TRBD1, 5 bases. CDR3 size: 13 residues. V lost 0 bases and J 6 bases, leaving 8 bases between the germline ends. Germline assignment: CDR1 MNHEY and CDR2 SMNVEV (reference sequence). CDR3 sequence: CASSLSGGAEAFF. CDR3 sequence (DNA): TGTGCCAGCAGTTTATCGGGAGGGGCTGAAGCTTTCTTT.

The chain uses TRBV5-1 and TRBJ1-2; D gene ambiguous. This CDR3 spans 16 amino acids. V was shortened by 1 base and J by 6 bases, with 19 bases between the two germline ends. CDR1 and CDR2 from the germline V gene are SGHRS and YFSETQ. The CDR3 DNA sequence: TGCGCCAGCAGCTTGTCCGGGGTCGAAGGTCCTCATGGCTACACCTTC. Translating gives CASSLSGVEGPHGYTF.

In its sample, this clone was seen a few times. The chain carries TRBV5-1 and TRBJ2-7, with a weak D call TRBD2 (6 bases). The CDR3 has 14 residues. CDR1 and CDR2 from the germline V gene are SGHRS and YFSETQ. Trimming cost V 4 bases and J 0 bases, with 11 bases left between them. CDR3 in amino acids: CASSQEGSSYEQYF. The CDR3, as DNA: TGCGCCAGCAGCCAGGAGGGGAGCTCCTACGAGCAGTACTTC. Full variable domain (rest looked up from reference TRBV5-1 and TRBJ2-7): KAGVTQTPRYLIKTRGQQVTLSCSPISGHRSVSWYQQTPGQGLQFLFEYFSETQRNKGNFPGRFSGRQFSNSRSEMNVSTLELGDSALYLCASSQEGSSYEQYFGPGTRLTVT.

This chain connects TRBV11-1 to TRBJ2-5, with TRBD1 matching over 7 bases. CDR1 and CDR2 from the germline V gene are SGHAT and FQDESV (reference sequence). The CDR3 has 14 amino acids. V lost 1 base to trimming and J lost 4 bases; unmatched junction nucleotides: 3. The CDR3 loop reads CASSLDRGLETQYF. Written as DNA, the CDR3 is TGTGCCAGCAGCTTAGACAGGGGATTAGAGACCCAGTACTTC.

This chain connects TRBV5-4 to TRBJ2-7; a weak D match, TRBD1 (7 bases). Germline CDR1 and CDR2: SGHNT and YYREEE (reference sequence). The CDR3 runs to 13 residues. Trimming removed 4 bases from V and 6 bases from J, with 14 bases in between. The CDR3 sequence: CASSARGDGEQYF. In nucleotides, the CDR3 is TGTGCCAGCAGCGCCAGGGGGGACGGCGAGCAGTACTTC.

This sequence joins TRBV19 and TRBJ2-1; TRBD2 is a possible D gene (5 bases). The germline gives CDR1 LNHDA, CDR2 SQIVND (reference sequence). Trimming removed 11 bases at V and 0 bases at J, with 14 bases between. The CDR3 is made up of 14 amino acids. The CDR3: CAGYRDYSYNEQFF. In nucleotides, the CDR3 is TGTGCCGGGTACCGGGATTACTCCTACAATGAGCAGTTCTTC.

This chain links TRBV10-2 with TRBJ2-7; a possible D gene is TRBD2 (6 bases). Trimming removed 3 bases at V and 3 bases at J, with 15 bases between. Per the germline V gene, CDR1 is WSHSY and CDR2 is SAAADI. This CDR3 region has 15 residues. For the CDR3, the DNA is TGCGCCAGCAGTGAACTAAGACTAGATTACTACGAGCAGTACTTC. Its protein product is CASSELRLDYYEQYF.